Reported below is one T cell receptor beta chain. The CDR3 spans 15 residues. In germline, CDR1 is SGHRS, CDR2 YFSETQ. Deletions cut 2 bases from V and 0 bases from J, with 9 bases between. Only in-frame clones appear in the TCRdb table, and some are missing; sequencing was by immunoSEQ multiplex PCR. The table lists around 66,000 clones, 80% to 90% of them singletons. The record originates from a study of OX40 agonist ivuxolimab in advanced cancers. Study at large: An agonistic human IgG2 monoclonal antibody against OX40 (CD134) was given.

The sequencing used CD4+ or CD8+ T cells sorted from blood, collected in a trial of the OX40 agonist ivuxolimab. This TCR derives from an adult with an advanced solid tumor such as melanoma, head and neck, liver or kidney cancer. The genes are TRBV5-1 and TRBJ2-1; D gene ambiguous. The CDR3: CASSFTESSYNEQFF. The CDR3 DNA reads as TGCGCCAGCAGCTTTACTGAATCCTCCTACAATGAGCAGTTCTTC.